Listed here is a single TCR beta chain. The sample originates from a study of blood T cell repertoires in COVID-19. The overall study: The origin of the acute and convalescent COVID-19 samples was the United States, Italy and Spain.

The CDR3 is made up of 13 amino acids. V was shortened by 1 base and J by 8 bases, with 6 bases between the two germline ends. Germline V gene sequence: CDR1 KGHSH, CDR2 LQKENI. Under the authors' procedure: Researchers report that nucleated cell counts were estimated from reference gene primer amplification. Sequencing was performed with immunoSEQ multiplex PCR; in TCRdb, only in-frame clones are kept and a portion is missing. V and J calls and clone size are those listed in that table; D and trimming were worked out from the DNA. The table has some 430,000 clones, less than 95% seen once; the top ten hold approximately 0.65%. Recovered Cohort 3 donors showed two negative PCRs, clearance, or symptom resolution.

The chain recombines TRBV18 with TRBJ1-6; D unresolved. The receptor's source is a man between 18 and 35 years old who had recovered from COVID-19. The specimen was PBMCs or T cells enriched from blood (not recorded which). CDR3 nucleotides: TGTGCCAGCTCACCACGATCAGATTCACCCCTCCACTTT. It translates to CASSPRSDSPLHF.